The 25 T cell receptor beta chains below all came from one sample that was sequenced in a study of Ad26.COV2.S vaccination and SARS-CoV-2 variants. Some clones are missing from TCRdb's copy, which holds only in-frame ones; the method was immunoSEQ multiplex PCR. The sample shows about 350,000 clones, roughly 90% of them seen only once. Treatment here: 19 received Ad26.COV2.S at low or high dose, single or two shots; several received placebo; per-sample allocation not given. Sampling took place 63 days after the first vaccine or placebo injection. Sample: peripheral blood, taken in a trial of Ad26.COV2.S vaccine versus placebo. These receptors all come from a person aged 18-60 years who received the Ad26.COV2.S COVID-19 vaccine or a placebo.

The chain couples TRBV4-3 to TRBJ2-3; no clear D gene. The V and J ends lost 1 base and 1 base respectively, with 9 bases between them. The CDR3 consists of 15 residues. Germline assignment: CDR1 LGHNA and CDR2 YSLEER. CDR3 sequence reads: CASSQGYGGTDTQYF. The CDR3 nucleotides read TGCGCCAGCAGCCAAGGATATGGGGGCACAGATACGCAGTATTTT.

The chain links TRBV29-1 to TRBJ2-7; the D gene is possibly TRBD1 (6 bases). Germline lookup yields CDR1 SQVTM and CDR2 ANQGSEA. With 6 bases removed from V and 6 bases from J, the gap between germline ends came to 12 bases. This CDR3 has 11 amino acids. The CDR3 bases are TGCAGCGTCCACACAGGGAGCGAGCAGTACTTC. The encoded protein is CSVHTGSEQYF.

This rearrangement joins TRBV2 to TRBJ1-2, with a tentative D call TRBD1 (6 bases). Trimming removed 6 bases from V and 2 bases from J, with 10 bases in between. The CDR3 is 13 residues long. Germline V gives CDR1 SNHLY, CDR2 FYNNEI. The CDR3 sequence: CASSRTANYGYTF. The CDR3 bases are TGTGCCAGCAGCCGGACAGCGAACTATGGCTACACCTTC.

The chain recombines TRBV7-2 with TRBJ2-7, with 8 bases lining up with TRBD1. In germline, CDR1 is SGHTA, CDR2 FQGNSA. The CDR3 contains 15 residues. Trimming removed 5 bases from V and 2 bases from J; junction bases left unmatched: 8. CDR3: CASSRGTGATYEQYF. The CDR3 DNA follows: TGTGCCAGCAGCCGTGGGACAGGAGCTACCTACGAGCAGTACTTC.

This chain joins TRBV19 and TRBJ1-2; D might be TRBD1 (5 bases). Trimming took 1 base from V and 1 from J, leaving 16 bases between them. Germline assignment: CDR1 LNHDA and CDR2 SQIVND (reference sequence). This CDR3 spans 17 amino acids. Here the CDR3 DNA reads TGTGCCAGTAGTATAGTATATTCCGGGACGGATAACTATGGCTACACCTTC. This translates into CASSIVYSGTDNYGYTF.

V gene TRBV7-2 combines with J gene TRBJ1-3; no reliable D call. The length of the CDR3 is 19 residues. In germline, CDR1 is SGHTA, CDR2 FQGNSA. The V and J ends lost 1 base and 1 base respectively, with 20 bases between them. CDR3 sequence (DNA): TGTGCCAGCAGCTTAGTGGCTGAGACATTCGTTTCATCTGGAAACACCATATATTTT. This gives the protein CASSLVAETFVSSGNTIYF. Full variable domain (missing parts from reference TRBV7-2 and TRBJ1-3): GAGVSQSPSNKVTEKGKDVELRCDPISGHTALYWYRQSLGQGLEFLIYFQGNSAPDKSGLPSDRFSAERTGGSVSTLTIQRTQQEDSAVYLCASSLVAETFVSSGNTIYFGEGSWLTVV.

V usage is TRBV15 and J usage is TRBJ2-1; D might be TRBD2 (5 bases). Trimming took off 10 bases at V and 8 bases at J, with 21 bases between the two ends. This CDR3 spans 14 amino acids. In germline, CDR1 is LNHNV, CDR2 YYDKDF (reference sequence). The CDR3 is CAIRGGGFVDEQFF. The CDR3 DNA sequence: TGTGCCATAAGAGGAGGAGGCTTTGTCGATGAGCAGTTCTTC.

This chain uses TRBV2 with TRBJ2-5; 9 nucleotides agree with TRBD2. Germline V gives CDR1 SNHLY, CDR2 FYNNEI. The CDR3 runs 14 residues. The CDR3 spells CADRGASGTETQYF. CDR3 sequence (DNA): TGTGCAGACCGAGGGGCTAGCGGGACAGAGACCCAGTACTTC.

The chain employs TRBV28 and TRBJ2-7; tentatively, D is TRBD1 or TRBD2 (6 bases each). Trimming shortened V by 6 bases and J by 3 bases, and 21 bases separated the two germline ends. The CDR3 covers 16 residues. Germline CDR1 reads MDHEN; CDR2 reads SYDVKM. The CDR3 reads CASSKDSWGAGYEQYF. Written as DNA, the CDR3 is TGTGCCAGCAGCAAGGACTCGTGGGGGGCTGGCTACGAGCAGTACTTC.

The J gene is TRBJ2-4, the V gene TRBV7-2, with D hard to call. Trimming cost V 4 bases and J 4 bases, with 11 bases left between them. CDR3 length equals 14 residues. The germline V gene has CDR1 SGHTA and CDR2 FQGNSA. CDR3 residues: CASSSGQLKNIQYF. CDR3 coding DNA: TGTGCCAGCAGCTCGGGTCAGTTGAAAAACATTCAGTACTTC.

The chain is built from TRBV6-5 and TRBJ2-7; no firm D call. From germline, CDR1 is MNHEY and CDR2 SVGAGI. V was shortened by 6 bases and J by 0 bases, with 12 bases between the two germline ends. CDR3 size: 14 residues. CDR3 residues: CASSPWTSSYEQYF. CDR3 DNA sequence: TGTGCCAGCAGCCCCTGGACCAGCTCCTACGAGCAGTACTTC.

CDR3 in amino acids: CASSPPWTGAYNEQFF. The CDR3 DNA follows: TGTGCCAGCTCACCACCGTGGACCGGAGCCTACAATGAGCAGTTCTTC. The J gene is TRBJ2-1, the V gene TRBV18; D gene uncertain. V was pared by 0 bases and J by 2 bases, with 11 bases between. CDR3 length: 16 residues. Germline assignment: CDR1 KGHSH and CDR2 LQKENI.

The CDR3: CASRGGQGAYNEQFF. CDR3 in DNA: TGTGCCAGTAGAGGGGGACAGGGGGCCTACAATGAGCAGTTCTTC. This sequence joins TRBV19 and TRBJ2-1, with 11 bases that match TRBD1. The germline V gene encodes CDR1 LNHDA and CDR2 SQIVND (reference sequence). Trimming removed 6 bases from V and 2 bases from J; junction bases left unmatched: 3. The CDR3 has 15 amino acids. Full variable domain (outside the CDR3, taken from reference TRBV19 and TRBJ2-1): DGGITQSPKYLFRKEGQNVTLSCEQNLNHDAMYWYRQDPGQGLRLIYYSQIVNDFQKGDIAEGYSVSREKKESFPLTVTSAQKNPTAFYLCASRGGQGAYNEQFFGPGTRLTVL.

The CDR3 loop is CASSLARDRGRGGYTF. The CDR3 region has the DNA TGTGCCAGCAGCTTAGCAAGGGACAGGGGACGGGGAGGCTACACCTTC. The chain joins TRBV7-8 to TRBJ1-2; TRBD1 aligns across 10 bases. The CDR3 is made up of 16 amino acids. V was pared by 0 bases and J by 8 bases, with 9 bases of the junction left unmatched. From germline, CDR1 is SGHVS and CDR2 FQNEAQ.

The chain has TRBV3-1 (or the pseudogene TRBV3-2) and TRBJ1-4, with D hard to call. CDR1 and CDR2 from the germline V gene are LGHDT and YNNKEL (reference sequence). Trimming left V 0 bases short and J 5 bases short, with 7 bases between. This CDR3 is built from 14 residues. The CDR3 DNA reads TGTGCCAGCAGCCAAGATCGGTTAAATGAAAAACTGTTTTTT. This sequence encodes CASSQDRLNEKLFF.

The V call is TRBV20-1, the J call TRBJ1-1; TRBD1 might be the D (5 bases). The CDR3 runs to 16 residues. Germline V lookup: CDR1 DFQATT, CDR2 SNEGSKA (reference sequence). V gave up 3 bases and J gave up 4 bases, with 21 bases separating them. CDR3 nucleotides: TGCAGTGCTAGTCCGTTGGGGGGGGAAGGTATCACTGAAGCTTTCTTT. It encodes CSASPLGGEGITEAFF.

Here the CDR3 reads CASSVGGLGPKEEAFF. The CDR3 DNA reads as TGTGCCAGCAGCGTAGGGGGTTTGGGCCCGAAGGAGGAAGCTTTCTTT. This chain connects TRBV9 to TRBJ1-1, with D hard to call. From germline, CDR1 is SGDLS and CDR2 YYNGEE. This CDR3 contains 16 residues. V was pared by 0 bases and J by 8 bases, with 20 bases between.

This chain connects TRBV27 to TRBJ2-1, with 7 positions matching TRBD1. V trimming: 5 bases; J trimming: 4 bases; junction bases outside the gene matches: 11. This CDR3 has 16 residues. Germline-derived CDR1 and CDR2 are MNHEY and SMNVEV (reference sequence). CDR3 loop: CASSISQTGWYNEQFF. The CDR3, as DNA: TGTGCCAGCAGTATTTCTCAGACAGGGTGGTACAATGAGCAGTTCTTC.

This rearrangement joins TRBV7-3 to TRBJ1-6, with 7 bases fitting TRBD1. V was pared by 5 bases and J by 6 bases, with 7 bases of the junction left unmatched. The germline gives CDR1 SGHTA, CDR2 FQGTGA. This CDR3 comprises 15 residues. The CDR3 DNA sequence: TGTGCCAGCAGCCCTACGGGACAGCGTAATTCACCCCTCCACTTT. Translated: CASSPTGQRNSPLHF.

This sequence joins TRBV6-5 and TRBJ2-7, with D tentatively TRBD1 (6 bases). Trimming cost V 6 bases and J 0 bases, with 12 bases left between them. Germline V gene sequence: CDR1 MNHEY, CDR2 SVGAGI. This CDR3 has 14 residues. CDR3 bases: TGTGCCAGCAGCCGACAGGAGAGCTCCTACGAGCAGTACTTC. This codes for CASSRQESSYEQYF.

V and J are TRBV4-1 and TRBJ2-5; 9 nucleotides agree with TRBD1. The germline V gene encodes CDR1 MGHRA and CDR2 YSYEKL. The CDR3 contains 14 residues. The J segment lost 3 bases and the V segment lost 5 bases, leaving 4 bases of the junction unmatched. The CDR3 nucleotides read TGCGCCAGCAGCGCCCGACAGGGGGAAGAGACCCAGTACTTC. It specifies CASSARQGEETQYF.

The genes are TRBV7-2 and TRBJ1-3; D is unresolved. The CDR3 extends over 16 amino acids. Germline V gene lookup returns CDR1 SGHTA and CDR2 FQGNSA. Trimming shortened V by 0 bases and J by 0 bases, and 9 bases separated the two germline ends. The CDR3 DNA follows: TGTGCCAGCAGCTTAGCGCTCACCGGCTCTGGAAACACCATATATTTT. It encodes CASSLALTGSGNTIYF.

The V and J genes are TRBV9 and TRBJ2-2; 9 positions agree with TRBD1. The germline V gene encodes CDR1 SGDLS and CDR2 YYNGEE. This CDR3 has 16 amino acids. V shed 0 bases and J 1 base; nucleotides not matched to a gene: 1. The CDR3 is CASSVAGQGNTGELFF. For the CDR3, the DNA is TGTGCCAGCAGCGTAGCGGGACAGGGGAACACCGGGGAGCTGTTTTTT. Using reference TRBV9 and TRBJ2-2 for the parts outside the CDR3, the full variable domain is DSGVTQTPKHLITATGQRVTLRCSPRSGDLSVYWYQQSLDQGLQFLIQYYNGEERAKGNILERFSAQQFPDLHSELNLSSLELGDSALYFCASSVAGQGNTGELFFGEGSRLTVL.

The chain couples TRBV5-6 to TRBJ1-5; tentatively, D is TRBD1 (5 bases). Germline CDR1 and CDR2: SGHDT and YYEEEE. V was pared by 2 bases and J by 7 bases, with 10 bases between. The CDR3 spans 13 residues. The DNA of the CDR3 is TGTGCCAGCAGCTTTAAGGCAGGGCAGCCCCAGCATTTT. This encodes CASSFKAGQPQHF.

This chain uses TRBV6-2 or TRBV6-3 with TRBJ2-5; the match to TRBD2 covers 11 bases. J was trimmed by 0 bases and V by 6 bases; bases with no gene match: 3. In germline, CDR1 is MNHEY, CDR2 SVGEGT. The CDR3 totals 15 residues. The CDR3: CASSILAGDQETQYF. The CDR3 nucleotides are TGTGCCAGCAGCATACTAGCGGGGGACCAAGAGACCCAGTACTTC.